Presented here are 8 T cell receptor beta chains from one specimen sequenced in a study of blood T cell repertoires in COVID-19 (dated by TCRdb to the early 2020s). Libraries were constructed by the immunoSEQ multiplex PCR assay. TCRdb retrieved this table from immuneACCESS and kept in-frame rearrangements only. Not all clones are present; in checked studies, unresolved V genes account for under half, and no reason is known for the remainder. In all, the sample holds over 75,000 clones, and around four fifths of those were seen once. Of the sample, roughly 30% is held by the ten largest clones. Sequences were obtained from peripheral blood. Source of these receptors: a woman aged 80 or older with active or convalescent COVID-19.

The chain has TRBV2 and TRBJ2-7; 14 bases map to TRBD2. The CDR3 has 15 residues. Germline assignment: CDR1 SNHLY and CDR2 FYNNEI. Unmatched junction bases numbered 8, after V lost 7 bases and J lost 6 bases. CDR3 in DNA: TGTGCCAGCACCAGACTAGCGGGAGGGTTTAGCGAGCAGTACTTC. This encodes CASTRLAGGFSEQYF.

The J gene is TRBJ2-7, the V gene TRBV5-1, with 8 bases aligning to TRBD2. The germline CDR1 and CDR2 sequences are SGHRS and YFSETQ. J was trimmed by 4 bases and V by 1 base; bases with no gene match: 7. This CDR3 spans 15 amino acids. CDR3 nucleotides: TGCGCCAGCAGCTTGTCTATAGCGGGAATATACGAGCAGTACTTC. Translating it yields CASSLSIAGIYEQYF.

CDR3 amino acids: CSTRTAVNYGYTF. CDR3 DNA sequence: TGCAGCACGAGGACAGCCGTAAACTATGGCTACACCTTC. The chain couples TRBV29-1 to TRBJ1-2; TRBD1 might be the D (6 bases). The V gene's germline CDR1 is SQVTM and CDR2 ANQGSEA. Trimming pared 8 bases from V and 2 bases from J, leaving 15 bases between. The CDR3 is made up of 13 amino acids. The full variable domain, in which reference TRBV29-1 and TRBJ1-2 provide the parts outside the CDR3, is SAVISQKPSRDICQRGTSLTIQCQVDSQVTMMFWYRQQPGQSLTLIATANQGSEATYESGFVIDKFPISRPNLTFSTLTVSNMSPEDSSIYLCSTRTAVNYGYTFGSGTRLTVV.

This chain uses TRBV20-1 with TRBJ2-7; D unclear. Trimming took off 6 bases at V and 3 bases at J, with 9 bases between the two ends. The length of the CDR3 is 11 residues. CDR1 is DFQATT and CDR2 is SNEGSKA in the germline V gene (reference sequence). The CDR3 nucleotides read TGCAGTGCGAGACAAATCTACGAGCAGTACTTC. Encoded protein: CSARQIYEQYF.

About this clone itself: A junction boundary mismatches the germline segment, possibly from a read error. The V call is TRBV28, the J call TRBJ2-1, with 14 bases matching TRBD2. Germline loops: CDR1 MDHEN, CDR2 SYDVKM. This CDR3 spans 19 amino acids. CDR3 region: CASSVWGLAGARSYNEQFF. The CDR3 bases are TGTGCCAGCAGTGTATGGGGACTAGCGGGAGCACGCTCCTACAATGAGCAGTTCTTC.

V and J are TRBV19 and TRBJ2-3, with a possible D match to TRBD1 (5 bases). This CDR3 is 16 amino acids long. The germline V and J ends were trimmed by 6 bases and 2 bases, with 18 bases remaining between them. From germline, CDR1 is LNHDA and CDR2 SQIVND (reference sequence). Here the CDR3 reads CASRGGLGRVTDTQYF. The CDR3 nucleotides read TGTGCCAGTAGGGGTGGGCTGGGGCGAGTCACAGATACGCAGTATTTT.

This chain uses TRBV11-2 with TRBJ2-1; 13 positions match TRBD2. CDR1 is SGHAT and CDR2 is FQNNGV in the germline V gene. The CDR3 sequence is 16 residues long. The V and J ends lost 5 bases and 5 bases, in that order; junction bases with no gene match: 6. Here the CDR3 DNA reads TGTGCCAGCAGCGACCGGGGGACTAGCGGGAACAATGAGCAGTTCTTC. This codes for CASSDRGTSGNNEQFF.

This clone was seen just once. The V and J genes are TRBV7-9 and TRBJ2-3; D is ambiguous. The CDR3 totals 14 residues. In germline, CDR1 is SEHNR, CDR2 FQNEAQ (reference sequence). Trimming cost V 2 bases and J 6 bases, with 12 bases left between them. This CDR3 reads CASSLLGGVDTQYF. DNA for the CDR3: TGTGCCAGCAGCTTATTAGGTGGAGTTGATACGCAGTATTTT.